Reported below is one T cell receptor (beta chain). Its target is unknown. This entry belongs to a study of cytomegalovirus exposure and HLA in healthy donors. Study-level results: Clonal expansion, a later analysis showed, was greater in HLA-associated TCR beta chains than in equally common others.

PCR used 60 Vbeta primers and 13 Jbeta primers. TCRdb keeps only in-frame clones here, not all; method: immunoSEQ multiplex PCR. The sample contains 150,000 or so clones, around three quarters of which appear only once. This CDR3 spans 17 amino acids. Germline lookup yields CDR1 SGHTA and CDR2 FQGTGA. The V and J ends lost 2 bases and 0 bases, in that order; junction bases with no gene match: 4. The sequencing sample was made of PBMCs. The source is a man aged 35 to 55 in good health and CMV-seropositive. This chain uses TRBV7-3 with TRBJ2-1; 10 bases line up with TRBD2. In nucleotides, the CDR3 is TGTGCCAGCAGCTTAGTTCCTAGCGGGAGCTCCTACAATGAGCAGTTCTTC. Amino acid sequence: CASSLVPSGSSYNEQFF.